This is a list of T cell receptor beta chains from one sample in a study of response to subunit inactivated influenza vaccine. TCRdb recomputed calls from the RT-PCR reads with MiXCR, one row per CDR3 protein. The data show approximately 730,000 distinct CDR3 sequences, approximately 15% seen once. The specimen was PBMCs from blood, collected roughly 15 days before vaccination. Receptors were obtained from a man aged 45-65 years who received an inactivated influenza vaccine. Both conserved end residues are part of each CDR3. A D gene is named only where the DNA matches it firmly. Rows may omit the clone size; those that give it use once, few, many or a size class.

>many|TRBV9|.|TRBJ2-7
TGTGCCAGCAGCCCAACTGCGGCCTCCTACGAGCAGTACTTC
CASSPTAASYEQYF
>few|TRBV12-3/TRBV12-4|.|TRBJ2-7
TGTGCCAGCAGTTTAAAGTCCTCTGGTCCCTACGAGCAGTACTTC
CASSLKSSGPYEQYF
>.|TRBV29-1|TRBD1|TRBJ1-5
TGCAGCGTTAGGGACAGCGGTCAGCCCCAGCATTTT
CSVRDSGQPQHF
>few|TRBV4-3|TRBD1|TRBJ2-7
TGCGCCAGCAGCCAAGATCAGCGAGACAGGGGCCACGAGCAGTACTTC
CASSQDQRDRGHEQYF
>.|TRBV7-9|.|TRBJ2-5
TGTGCCAGCAGCCCCCGGGACCTTACCAGGGAGACCCAGTACTTC
CASSPRDLTRETQYF
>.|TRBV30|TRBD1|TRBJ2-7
TGTGCCTGGACCTCGGTACAGGGGCTTTACGAGCAGTACTTC
CAWTSVQGLYEQYF
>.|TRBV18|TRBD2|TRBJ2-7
TGTGCCAGCTCACCATCCCGGATCGGGACTAAATACGAGCAGTACTTC
CASSPSRIGTKYEQYF
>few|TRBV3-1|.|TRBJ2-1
TGTGCCAGCAGCCAAGACTCAAGCGGTCTCGATGAGCAGTTCTTC
CASSQDSSGLDEQFF
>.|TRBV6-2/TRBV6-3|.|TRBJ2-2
TGTGCCAGCAGTTCCATAACGACCGGGGAGCTGTTTTTT
CASSSITTGELFF
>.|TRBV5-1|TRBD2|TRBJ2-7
TGCGCCAGCAGCTTAGCGGGAGGGTTGAGCGAGCAGTACTTC
CASSLAGGLSEQYF
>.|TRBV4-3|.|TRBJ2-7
TGCGCCAGCAGCCAAGCGCAGGGTTGGGAGCAGTACTTC
CASSQAQGWEQYF
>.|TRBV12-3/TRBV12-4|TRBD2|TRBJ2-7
TGTGCCAGCAGCCTTCGGGCGGGCGGGGGAGGCGAGCAGTACTTC
CASSLRAGGGGEQYF
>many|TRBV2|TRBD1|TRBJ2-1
TGTGCCAGCAGTAATGACAGGGGGAGTTGGAATGAGCAGTTCTTC
CASSNDRGSWNEQFF
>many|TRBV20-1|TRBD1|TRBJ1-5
TGCAGTGCCTCGAAGGACAGGGCCAATCAGCCCCAGCATTTT
CSASKDRANQPQHF
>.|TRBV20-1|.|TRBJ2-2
TGCAGTGCTCCTAGGAGGGGCTCGAACACCGGGGAGCTGTTTTTT
CSAPRRGSNTGELFF
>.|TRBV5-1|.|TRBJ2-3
TGCGCCAGCAGCTTGCGCCCAGGGCGCACAGATACGCAGTATTTT
CASSLRPGRTDTQYF
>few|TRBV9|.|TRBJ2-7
TGTGCCAGCAGCGTAGACGGGGCGGGGGCTTCCTACGAGCAGTACTTC
CASSVDGAGASYEQYF
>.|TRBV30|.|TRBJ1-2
TGTGCCTGGAGTGACGGAGGATCTAACTATGGCTACACCTTC
CAWSDGGSNYGYTF
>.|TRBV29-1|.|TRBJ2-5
TGCAGCGTTCAAAAGGGACGGACCCAGTACTTC
CSVQKGRTQYF
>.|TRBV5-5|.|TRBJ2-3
TGTGCCAGCAGCTCGACCGACAACACAGATACGCAGTATTTT
CASSSTDNTDTQYF